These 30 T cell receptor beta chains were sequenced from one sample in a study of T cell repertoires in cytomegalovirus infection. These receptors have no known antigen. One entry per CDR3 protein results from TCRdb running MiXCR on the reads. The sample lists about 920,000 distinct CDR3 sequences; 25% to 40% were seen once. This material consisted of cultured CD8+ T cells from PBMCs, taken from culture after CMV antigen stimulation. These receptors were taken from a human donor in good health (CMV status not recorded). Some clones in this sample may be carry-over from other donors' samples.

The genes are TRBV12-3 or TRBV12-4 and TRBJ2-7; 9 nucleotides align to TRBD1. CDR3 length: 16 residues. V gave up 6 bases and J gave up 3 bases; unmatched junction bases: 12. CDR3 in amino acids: CASSSPTDRGVYEQYF. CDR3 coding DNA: TGTGCCAGCAGCTCTCCTACCGACAGGGGGGTCTACGAGCAGTACTTC.

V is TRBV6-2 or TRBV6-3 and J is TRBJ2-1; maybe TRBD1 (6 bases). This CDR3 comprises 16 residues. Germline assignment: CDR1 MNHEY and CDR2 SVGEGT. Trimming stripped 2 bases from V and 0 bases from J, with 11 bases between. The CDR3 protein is CASSYPTGPSYNEQFF. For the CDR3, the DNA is TGTGCCAGCAGTTACCCGACAGGCCCCTCCTACAATGAGCAGTTCTTC.

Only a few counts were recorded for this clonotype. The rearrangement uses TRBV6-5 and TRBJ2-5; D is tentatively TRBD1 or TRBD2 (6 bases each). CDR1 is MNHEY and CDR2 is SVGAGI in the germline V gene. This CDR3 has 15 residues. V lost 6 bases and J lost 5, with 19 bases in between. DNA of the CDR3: TGTGCCAGCAGCCCTTTCGGGGGCCGGGTGGAGACCCAGTACTTC. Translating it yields CASSPFGGRVETQYF.

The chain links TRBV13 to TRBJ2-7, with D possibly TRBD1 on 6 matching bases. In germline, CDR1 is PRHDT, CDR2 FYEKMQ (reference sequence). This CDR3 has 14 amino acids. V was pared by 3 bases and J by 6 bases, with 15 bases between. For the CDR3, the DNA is TGTGCCAGCAGCTTCGCCCAGGGGTTTCTCGAGCAGTACGTC. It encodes CASSFAQGFLEQYV.

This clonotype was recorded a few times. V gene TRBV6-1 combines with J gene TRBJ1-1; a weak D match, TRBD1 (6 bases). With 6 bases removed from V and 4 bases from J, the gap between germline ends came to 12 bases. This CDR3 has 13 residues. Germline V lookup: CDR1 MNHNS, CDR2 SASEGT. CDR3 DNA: TGTGCCAGCAGGAACAGGGTCGGCACTGAAGCTTTCTTT. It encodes CASRNRVGTEAFF.

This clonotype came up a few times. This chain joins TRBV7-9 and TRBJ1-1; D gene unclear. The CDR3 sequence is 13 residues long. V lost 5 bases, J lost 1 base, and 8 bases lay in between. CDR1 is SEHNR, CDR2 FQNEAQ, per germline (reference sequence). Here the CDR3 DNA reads TGTGCCAGCAGCCCGGCTACGAACACTGAAGCTTTCTTT. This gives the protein CASSPATNTEAFF.

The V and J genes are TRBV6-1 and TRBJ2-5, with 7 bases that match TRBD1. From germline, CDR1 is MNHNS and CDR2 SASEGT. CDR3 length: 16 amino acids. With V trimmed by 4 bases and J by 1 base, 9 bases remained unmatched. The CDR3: CASSGPATGIQETQYF. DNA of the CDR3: TGTGCCAGCAGTGGCCCCGCGACAGGGATCCAAGAGACCCAGTACTTC.

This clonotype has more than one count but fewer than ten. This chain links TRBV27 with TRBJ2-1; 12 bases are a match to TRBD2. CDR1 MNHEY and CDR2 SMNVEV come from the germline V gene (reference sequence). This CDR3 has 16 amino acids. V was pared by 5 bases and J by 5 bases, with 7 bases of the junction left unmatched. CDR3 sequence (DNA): TGTGCCAGCAGTATCGATCTAGCGGGGGGGCACAATGAGCAGTTCTTC. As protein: CASSIDLAGGHNEQFF.

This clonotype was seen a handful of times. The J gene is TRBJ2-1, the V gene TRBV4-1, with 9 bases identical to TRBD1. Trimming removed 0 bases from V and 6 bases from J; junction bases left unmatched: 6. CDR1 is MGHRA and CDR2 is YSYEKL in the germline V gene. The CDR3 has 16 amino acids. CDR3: CASSQERGDRVNEQFF. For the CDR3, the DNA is TGCGCCAGCAGCCAAGAAAGAGGGGACAGGGTCAATGAGCAGTTCTTC.

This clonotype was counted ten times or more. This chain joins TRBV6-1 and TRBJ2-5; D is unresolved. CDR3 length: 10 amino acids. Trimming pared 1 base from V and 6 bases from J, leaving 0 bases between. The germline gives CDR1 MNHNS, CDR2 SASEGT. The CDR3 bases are TGTGCCAGCAGTGAAGAGACCCAGTACTTC. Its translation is CASSEETQYF.

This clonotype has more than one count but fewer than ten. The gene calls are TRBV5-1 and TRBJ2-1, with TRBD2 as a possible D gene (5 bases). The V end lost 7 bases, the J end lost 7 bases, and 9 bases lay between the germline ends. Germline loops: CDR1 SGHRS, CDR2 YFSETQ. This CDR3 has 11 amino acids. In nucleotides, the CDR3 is TGCGCCAGCTTAGGACTTAATGAGCAGTTCTTC. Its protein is CASLGLNEQFF.

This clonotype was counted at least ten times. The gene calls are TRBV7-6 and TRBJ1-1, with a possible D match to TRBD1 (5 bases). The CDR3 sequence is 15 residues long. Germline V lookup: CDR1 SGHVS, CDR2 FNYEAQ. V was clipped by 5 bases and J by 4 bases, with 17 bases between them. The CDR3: CASSTPGGSGTEAFF. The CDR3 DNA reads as TGTGCCAGCAGCACCCCTGGGGGGAGTGGCACTGAAGCTTTCTTT.

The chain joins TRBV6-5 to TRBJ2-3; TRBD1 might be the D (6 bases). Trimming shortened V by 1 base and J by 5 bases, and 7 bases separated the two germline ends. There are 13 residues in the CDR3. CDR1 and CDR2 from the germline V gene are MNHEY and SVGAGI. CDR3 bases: TGTGCCAGCAGTTACTTCAGGGGAGATACGCAGTATTTT. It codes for CASSYFRGDTQYF.

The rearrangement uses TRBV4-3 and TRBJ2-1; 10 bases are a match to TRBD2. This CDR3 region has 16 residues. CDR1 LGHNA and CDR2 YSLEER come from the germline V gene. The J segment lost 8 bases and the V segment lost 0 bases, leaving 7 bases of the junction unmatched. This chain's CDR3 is CASSQEISGGTDEQFF. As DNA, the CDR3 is TGCGCCAGCAGCCAAGAGATTAGCGGGGGGACCGATGAGCAGTTCTTC.

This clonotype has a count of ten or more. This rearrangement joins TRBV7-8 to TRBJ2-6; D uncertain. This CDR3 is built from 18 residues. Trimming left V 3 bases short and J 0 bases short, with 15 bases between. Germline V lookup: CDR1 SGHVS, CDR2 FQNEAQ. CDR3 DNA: TGTGCCAGCAGCTTGAAGGGAATCCTACTCTCTGGGGCCAACGTCCTGACTTTC. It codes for CASSLKGILLSGANVLTF. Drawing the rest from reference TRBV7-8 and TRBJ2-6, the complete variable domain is GAGVSQSPRYKVAKRGQDVALRCDPISGHVSLFWYQQALGQGPEFLTYFQNEAQLDKSGLPSDRFFAERPEGSVSTLKIQRTQQEDSAVYLCASSLKGILLSGANVLTFGAGSRLTVL.

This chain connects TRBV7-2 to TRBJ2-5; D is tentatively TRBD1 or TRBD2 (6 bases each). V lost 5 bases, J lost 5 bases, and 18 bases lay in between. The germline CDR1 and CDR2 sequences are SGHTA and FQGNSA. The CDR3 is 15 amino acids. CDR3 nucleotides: TGTGCCAGCAGCGTGGGGGGCACCTTTTTCGAGACCCAGTACTTC. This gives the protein CASSVGGTFFETQYF.

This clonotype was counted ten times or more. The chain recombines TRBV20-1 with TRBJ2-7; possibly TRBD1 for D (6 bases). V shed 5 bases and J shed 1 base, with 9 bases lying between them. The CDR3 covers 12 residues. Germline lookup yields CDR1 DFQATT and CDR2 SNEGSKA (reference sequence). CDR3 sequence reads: CSAYRDSYEQYV. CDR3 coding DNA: TGCAGTGCTTACAGGGATTCCTACGAGCAGTACGTC.

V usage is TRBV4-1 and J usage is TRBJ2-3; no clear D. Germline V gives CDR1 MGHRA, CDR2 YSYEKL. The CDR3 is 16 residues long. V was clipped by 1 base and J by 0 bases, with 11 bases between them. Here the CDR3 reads CASSQGTQASTDTQYF. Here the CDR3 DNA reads TGCGCCAGCAGCCAAGGCACGCAGGCGAGCACAGATACGCAGTATTTT.

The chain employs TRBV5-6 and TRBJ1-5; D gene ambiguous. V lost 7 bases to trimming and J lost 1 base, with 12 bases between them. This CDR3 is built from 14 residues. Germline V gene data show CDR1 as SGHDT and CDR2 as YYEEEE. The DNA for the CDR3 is TGTGCCAGCTGGCGGAGAGGAAGCAATCAGCCCCAGCATTTT. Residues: CASWRRGSNQPQHF.

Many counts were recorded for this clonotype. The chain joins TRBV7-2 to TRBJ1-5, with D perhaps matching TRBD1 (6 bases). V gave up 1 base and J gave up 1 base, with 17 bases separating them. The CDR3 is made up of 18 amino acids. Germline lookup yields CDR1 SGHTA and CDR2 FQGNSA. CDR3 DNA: TGTGCCAGCAGCTTAGGTCCTTGGGGGCCGGGGAGCAATCAGCCCCAGCATTTT. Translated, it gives CASSLGPWGPGSNQPQHF.

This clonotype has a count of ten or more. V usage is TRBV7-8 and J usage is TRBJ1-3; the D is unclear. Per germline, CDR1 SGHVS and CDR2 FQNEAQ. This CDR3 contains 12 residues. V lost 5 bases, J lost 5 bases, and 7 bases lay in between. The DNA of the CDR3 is TGTGCCAGCAGCCAGAGAAGAAACACCATATATTTT. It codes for CASSQRRNTIYF.

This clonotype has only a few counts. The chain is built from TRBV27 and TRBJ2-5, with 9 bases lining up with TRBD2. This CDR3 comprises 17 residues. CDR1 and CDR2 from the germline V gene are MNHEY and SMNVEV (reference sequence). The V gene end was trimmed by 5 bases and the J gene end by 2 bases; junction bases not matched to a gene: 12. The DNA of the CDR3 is TGTGCCAGCAGTGCCGCCGGGGAGCGGGGGGAGCAAGAGACCCAGTACTTC. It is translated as CASSAAGERGEQETQYF.

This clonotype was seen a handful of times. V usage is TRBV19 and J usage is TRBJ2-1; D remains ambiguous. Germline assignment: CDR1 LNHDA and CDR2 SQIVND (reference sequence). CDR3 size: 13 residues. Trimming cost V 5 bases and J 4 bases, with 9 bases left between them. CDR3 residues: CASSSLEYNEQFF. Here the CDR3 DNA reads TGTGCCAGTAGTTCTCTCGAATACAATGAGCAGTTCTTC.

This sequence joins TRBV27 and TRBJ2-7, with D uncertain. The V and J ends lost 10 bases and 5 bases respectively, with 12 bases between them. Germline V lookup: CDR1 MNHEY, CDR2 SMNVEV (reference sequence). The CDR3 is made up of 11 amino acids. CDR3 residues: CATTRADEQYF. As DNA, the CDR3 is TGTGCCACCACTCGGGCGGACGAGCAGTACTTC.

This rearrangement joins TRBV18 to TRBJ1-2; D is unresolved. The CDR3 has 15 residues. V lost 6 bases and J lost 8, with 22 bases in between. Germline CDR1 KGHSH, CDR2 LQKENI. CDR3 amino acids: CASSPGTYPSDGYTF. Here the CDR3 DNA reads TGTGCCAGCTCTCCGGGCACCTACCCTTCGGACGGCTACACCTTC. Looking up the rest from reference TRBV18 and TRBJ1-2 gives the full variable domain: NAGVMQNPRHLVRRRGQEARLRCSPMKGHSHVYWYRQLPEEGLKFMVYLQKENIIDESGMPKERFSAEFPKEGPSILRIQQVVRGDSAAYFCASSPGTYPSDGYTFGSGTRLTVV.

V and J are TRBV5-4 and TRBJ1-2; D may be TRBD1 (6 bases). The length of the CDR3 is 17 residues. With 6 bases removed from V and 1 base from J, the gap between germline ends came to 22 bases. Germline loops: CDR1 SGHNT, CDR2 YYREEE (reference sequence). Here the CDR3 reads CASTSLGRGSGNYGYTF. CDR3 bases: TGTGCCAGCACATCGTTGGGCAGGGGCTCTGGTAACTATGGCTACACCTTC.

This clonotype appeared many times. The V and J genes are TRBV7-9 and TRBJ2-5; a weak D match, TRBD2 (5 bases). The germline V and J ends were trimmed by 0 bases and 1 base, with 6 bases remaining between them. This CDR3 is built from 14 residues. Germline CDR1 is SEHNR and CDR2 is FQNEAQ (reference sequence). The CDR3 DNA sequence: TGTGCCAGCAGCTTAGCAAGCGGCCAAGAGACCCAGTACTTC. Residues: CASSLASGQETQYF.

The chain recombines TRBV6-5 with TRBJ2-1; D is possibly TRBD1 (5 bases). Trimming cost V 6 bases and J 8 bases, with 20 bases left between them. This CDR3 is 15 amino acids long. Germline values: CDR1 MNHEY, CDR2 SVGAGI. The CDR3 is CASSPPSTAWDEQFF. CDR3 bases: TGTGCCAGCAGCCCCCCTTCGACAGCCTGGGATGAGCAGTTCTTC.

The CDR3 DNA reads TGTGCCAGCATCTCCCCTCTGGACGAGCAGTACTTC. The encoded protein is CASISPLDEQYF. The J gene is TRBJ2-7, the V gene TRBV7-4; no firm D call. Germline loops: CDR1 SGHVT, CDR2 SQSDAQ. V lost 7 bases to trimming and J lost 5 bases, with 12 bases between them. The CDR3 runs to 12 residues. The full variable domain, in which reference TRBV7-4 and TRBJ2-7 provide the parts outside the CDR3, is GAGVSQSPRYKVAKRGRDVALRCDSISGHVTLYWYRQTLGQGSEVLTYSQSDAQRDKSGRPSGRFSAERPERSVSTLKIQRTEQGDSAVYLCASISPLDEQYFGPGTRLTVT.

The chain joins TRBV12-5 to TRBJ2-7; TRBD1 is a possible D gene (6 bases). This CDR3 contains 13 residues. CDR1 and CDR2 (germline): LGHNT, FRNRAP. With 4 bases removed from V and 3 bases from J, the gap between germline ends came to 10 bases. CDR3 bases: TGTGCTAGTGGTTCGGACAGTATCTACGAGCAGTACTTC. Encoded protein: CASGSDSIYEQYF.